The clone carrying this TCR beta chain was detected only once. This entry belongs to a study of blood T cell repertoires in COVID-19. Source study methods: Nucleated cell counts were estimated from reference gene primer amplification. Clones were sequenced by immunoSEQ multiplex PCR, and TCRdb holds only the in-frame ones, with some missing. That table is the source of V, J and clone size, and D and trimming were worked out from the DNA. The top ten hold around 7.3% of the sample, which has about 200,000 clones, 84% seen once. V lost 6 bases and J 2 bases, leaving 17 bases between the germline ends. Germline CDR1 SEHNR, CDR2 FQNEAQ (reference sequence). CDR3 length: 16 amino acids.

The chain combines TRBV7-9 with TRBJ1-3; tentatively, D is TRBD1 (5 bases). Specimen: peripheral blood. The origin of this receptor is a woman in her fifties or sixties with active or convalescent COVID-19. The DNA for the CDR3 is TGTGCCAGCAGGCCCTCCAGGGTGGCGGCTGGAAACACCATATATTTT. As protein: CASRPSRVAAGNTIYF.